This TCR beta chain was captured by sequencing in a study of CD8 T cells in Susac syndrome. Study results and caveats: The authors acknowledged that the study's TCR sequencing and HLA analysis involved relatively few individuals.

Isolation of CD8+ and CD4+ T cells was performed negatively, whereas enrichment of TEMRA cells was done by FACS. This clonotype has only one observation. Its antigen is unidentified. The authors reverse transcribed roughly 0.5 to 1 ug RNA with random hexamers. Amplification of TCR beta CDR3 across 54 Vbeta and 13 Jbeta was performed with immunoSEQ multiplex PCR. Each CDR3 protein gets one entry after TCRdb re-called the immunoSEQ multiplex PCR reads with MiXCR. This sample has approximately 300,000 distinct CDR3 sequences; 89% occur once, and the top ten carry 0.18%. The V gene lost 5 bases and the J gene lost 6 bases, with 16 bases spanning the gap. This CDR3 is built from 13 residues. Germline-derived CDR1 and CDR2 are DFQATT and SNEGSKA (reference sequence).

Sequenced input: CD8+ T cells from PBMCs. This clonotype was sampled from a human donor with multiple sclerosis. The V and J genes are TRBV20-1 and TRBJ1-2; D is unclear. CDR3 loop: CSASNGRKNGYTF. The DNA of the CDR3 is TGCAGTGCTTCGAATGGGCGTAAAAATGGCTACACCTTC.